The sequence of this T cell receptor (beta chain) was determined in a study of blood T cell repertoires in COVID-19. Study-level information: The United States, Italy and Spain were the sources of the acute and convalescent COVID-19 samples. PBMCs, B-cell-depleted T cells, or T cells were the source of the cDNA or gDNA that made up the material.

The CDR3 extends over 14 amino acids. Germline V CDR1 and CDR2: LGHNA, YNFKEQ. With 7 bases removed from V and 6 bases from J, the gap between germline ends came to 16 bases. Per the original data handling: Amplification of reference gene primers provided the estimated nucleated cell counts. Profiling relied on immunoSEQ multiplex PCR, and the TCRdb table lists in-frame clones only, not all of them. V, J and clone size were drawn from that table, and D and trimming were deduced from the DNA. The data contain around 250,000 clones, 86% of them singletons. The sequencing sample was made of peripheral blood. The chain links TRBV4-2 to TRBJ2-1; D not certain. The source is a man older than 75 with acute or convalescent COVID-19. CDR3 amino acids: CASNLDGLSNEQFF. The CDR3 nucleotides are TGTGCCAGCAACCTCGACGGGTTGAGCAATGAGCAGTTCTTC.